This T cell receptor (beta chain) comes out of a study of beta chain features in type 1 diabetes. What was sequenced were expressed TCRB transcripts, since all of the isolated RNA had been reverse transcribed. Sequencing was performed with immunoSEQ multiplex PCR; in TCRdb, only in-frame clones are kept and a portion is missing. The sample records 600,000 to 650,000 clones, about 16% being singletons. There was one heparinised blood draw per donor, averaging roughly 0.12 L. The specimen was naive CD4+ T cells from blood. The receptor comes from a man between 18 and 29 years old in good health.

CDR3: CASSYTGTGHQPQHF. The CDR3 DNA reads TGTGCCAGCAGTTATACCGGGACAGGGCATCAGCCCCAGCATTTT. The chain links TRBV6-6 to TRBJ1-5, with 9 bases lining up with TRBD1. Trimming at V came to 3 bases and at J to 5 bases, leaving 5 bases not matched to a gene. The germline CDR1 and CDR2 sequences are MNHNY and SVGAGI (reference sequence). CDR3 size: 15 residues.